The 30 T cell receptor beta chains below come from one sample, sequenced in a study of beta chain features in type 1 diabetes (dated by TCRdb to between 2017 and 2018). Libraries were built with the immunoSEQ multiplex PCR assay. The High Capacity cDNA Reverse Transcription Kit was used to reverse transcribe all of the isolated RNA, meaning that expressed TCRB transcripts were what got sequenced. Held by TCRdb, this immuneACCESS table contains in-frame sequences only and omits some clones. Under half of the omission traces to an unresolved V gene where checked; the cause of the rest is unknown. Recorded for this sample are around 150,000 clones; less than 9% of them occurred a single time. The ten largest clonotypes hold 1.1% to 1.5% of the sample. The sample comprised central memory CD4+ T cells from blood. All receptors come from a woman in her twenties or thirties in good health.

This chain uses TRBV15 with TRBJ2-1, with D possibly TRBD2 on 6 matching bases. V shed 5 bases and J shed 2 bases, with 16 bases lying between them. Germline loops: CDR1 LNHNV, CDR2 YYDKDF (reference sequence). The CDR3 length is 16 residues. CDR3 region: CATSLNRDFPYNEQFF. In nucleotides, the CDR3 is TGTGCCACCAGCCTCAACCGGGACTTCCCCTACAATGAGCAGTTCTTC.

The chain is built from TRBV5-1 and TRBJ2-7, with 8 bases matching TRBD1. Trimming removed 0 bases from V and 1 base from J; junction bases left unmatched: 6. The CDR3 length is 16 residues. The V gene's germline CDR1 is SGHRS and CDR2 YFSETQ. The CDR3 region has the DNA TGCGCCAGCAGCTTGGGATTGACAGGGGAGTCCTACGAGCAGTACTTC. Protein: CASSLGLTGESYEQYF.

V usage is TRBV27 and J usage is TRBJ2-7, with 8 bases aligning to TRBD1. CDR3 size: 16 residues. CDR1 and CDR2 from the germline V gene are MNHEY and SMNVEV (reference sequence). Trimming at V came to 4 bases and at J to 0 bases, leaving 8 bases not matched to a gene. CDR3 in DNA: TGTGCCAGCAGTTCCAGGAGGACAGGGAACTCCTACGAGCAGTACTTC. It codes for CASSSRRTGNSYEQYF.

The chain is built from TRBV30 and TRBJ2-7; D remains unclear. This CDR3 is 13 amino acids long. Trimming took off 2 bases at V and 2 bases at J, with 10 bases between the two ends. Germline CDR1 is GTSNPN and CDR2 is SVGIG (reference sequence). CDR3 nucleotides: TGTGCCTGGAGTAGGAGCGACCCCTACGAGCAGTACTTC. Amino acids: CAWSRSDPYEQYF.

Many counts were recorded for this clone. The rearrangement links TRBV13 to TRBJ2-5; D remains ambiguous. Trimming took off 3 bases at V and 5 bases at J, with 4 bases between the two ends. Germline CDR1 and CDR2: PRHDT and FYEKMQ (reference sequence). This CDR3 contains 11 residues. CDR3 DNA: TGTGCCAGCAGCTTCATGGAGACCCAGTACTTC. Translated: CASSFMETQYF. Full variable domain (missing parts from reference TRBV13 and TRBJ2-5): AAGVIQSPRHLIKEKRETATLKCYPIPRHDTVYWYQQGPGQDPQFLISFYEKMQSDKGSIPDRFSAQQFSDYHSELNMSSLELGDSALYFCASSFMETQYFGPGTRLLVL.

The chain uses TRBV4-2 and TRBJ2-5, with 7 bases matching TRBD2. The CDR3 runs 13 residues. Germline CDR1 reads LGHNA; CDR2 reads YNFKEQ. V trimming: 2 bases; J trimming: 7 bases; junction bases outside the gene matches: 4. This CDR3 is CASSQSGGPTQYF. In nucleotides, the CDR3 is TGTGCCAGCAGCCAATCGGGAGGCCCGACCCAGTACTTC.

A few counts support this clone. The gene calls are TRBV7-9 and TRBJ1-1; D is possibly TRBD1 (5 bases). This CDR3 is built from 15 residues. The germline V and J ends were trimmed by 6 bases and 0 bases, with 14 bases remaining between them. Germline lookup yields CDR1 SEHNR and CDR2 FQNEAQ (reference sequence). The CDR3 protein is CASRPRQMVNTEAFF. The CDR3 DNA follows: TGTGCCAGCAGGCCCCGACAGATGGTGAACACTGAAGCTTTCTTT.

A few counts support this clone. The V and J genes are TRBV9 and TRBJ2-7; 7 bases fit TRBD2. Trimming took 4 bases from V and 0 from J; bases not matched to a gene: 7. This CDR3 has 15 amino acids. Germline V gene sequence: CDR1 SGDLS, CDR2 YYNGEE. DNA of the CDR3: TGTGCCAGCAGCCTTAATTGGGAGGGCTCCTACGAGCAGTACTTC. Amino acid sequence: CASSLNWEGSYEQYF.

The sample holds a few counts of this clone. The chain uses TRBV14 and TRBJ2-1; 7 positions match TRBD2. This CDR3 contains 16 residues. With V trimmed by 1 base and J by 5 bases, 8 bases remained unmatched. Germline CDR1 SGHDN, CDR2 FVKESK. The CDR3, as DNA: TGTGCCAGCAGCCAAGTGACTAGCTACCTCGACAATGAGCAGTTCTTC. Protein product: CASSQVTSYLDNEQFF.

In this sample, this clone turned up many times. In DNA form, the CDR3 reads TGTGCCTGGAGCAAGAAGGGACTAGCGGACAATGAGCAGTTCTTC. Translation gives CAWSKKGLADNEQFF. The genes are TRBV30 and TRBJ2-1; 11 nucleotides align to TRBD2. V shed 3 bases, J shed 5 bases, and the junction held 6 bases outside the gene matches. CDR3 length: 15 amino acids. Germline CDR1 reads GTSNPN; CDR2 reads SVGIG (reference sequence).

This clone showed up just once. The chain links TRBV11-1 to TRBJ1-2; D is possibly TRBD1 (5 bases). CDR3 length: 15 residues. The germline gives CDR1 SGHAT, CDR2 FQDESV (reference sequence). V was pared by 3 bases and J by 0 bases, with 11 bases between. CDR3 sequence: CASSFRQGTNYGYTF. The CDR3 nucleotides read TGTGCCAGCAGCTTCCGGCAGGGTACTAACTATGGCTACACCTTC.

There are a few counts of this clone. The genes are TRBV7-2 and TRBJ2-5, with TRBD2 as a possible D gene (6 bases). There are 14 residues in the CDR3. Trimming removed 4 bases at V and 5 bases at J, with 14 bases between. Germline loops: CDR1 SGHTA, CDR2 FQGNSA. This chain's CDR3 is CASSSGRGSETQYF. CDR3 sequence (DNA): TGTGCCAGCAGCTCCGGGCGGGGTTCTGAGACCCAGTACTTC.

This clone was seen a few times. The V and J genes are TRBV15 and TRBJ2-1; 11 bases fit TRBD2. The germline gives CDR1 LNHNV, CDR2 YYDKDF (reference sequence). The CDR3 covers 16 residues. J lost 6 bases, V lost 1 base, and 5 bases had no gene match. CDR3: CATSRGGLAGGNEQFF. The CDR3 DNA follows: TGTGCCACCAGCAGAGGAGGTCTAGCGGGAGGCAATGAGCAGTTCTTC.

The chain uses TRBV6-6 and TRBJ2-5; TRBD1 aligns across 12 bases. Germline values: CDR1 MNHNY, CDR2 SVGAGI (reference sequence). This CDR3 has 16 amino acids. Trimming took 5 bases from V and 2 from J; bases not matched to a gene: 6. The CDR3 reads CASSRPGQGAQETQYF. As DNA, the CDR3 is TGTGCCAGCAGTCGACCGGGACAGGGGGCTCAAGAGACCCAGTACTTC.

This clone has at least ten counts. The chain uses TRBV13 and TRBJ2-5, with D maybe TRBD1 (5 bases). Trimming stripped 5 bases from V and 1 base from J, with 11 bases between. In germline, CDR1 is PRHDT, CDR2 FYEKMQ (reference sequence). The CDR3 has 14 residues. Written as DNA, the CDR3 is TGTGCCAGCAGCCTTTCGGACATCCAAGAGACCCAGTACTTC. This encodes CASSLSDIQETQYF.

This clone was found many times. The chain uses TRBV11-2 and TRBJ2-4; 12 nucleotides line up with TRBD2. The V and J ends lost 2 bases and 7 bases, in that order; junction bases with no gene match: 6. Germline CDR1 is SGHAT and CDR2 is FQNNGV. The CDR3 is made up of 16 amino acids. CDR3 loop: CASSLPASGRANIQYF. CDR3 DNA: TGTGCCAGCAGCTTACCAGCTAGCGGGAGGGCCAACATTCAGTACTTC.

This clone was observed a few times. The chain recombines TRBV10-3 with TRBJ2-5; 9 bases are a match to TRBD2. With V trimmed by 10 bases and J by 4 bases, 13 bases remained unmatched. The CDR3 spans 15 residues. Germline V gene sequence: CDR1 ENHRY, CDR2 SYGVKD. Here the CDR3 DNA reads TGTGCCACCTCCGACGGGACTAGCCTTTTAGAGACCCAGTACTTC. It specifies CATSDGTSLLETQYF.

A few counts support this clone. CDR3 region: CASRYRGTGGFNEQYF. CDR3 bases: TGTGCCAGCAGGTACCGTGGGACAGGGGGCTTCAACGAGCAGTACTTC. The genes are TRBV6-5 and TRBJ2-7; 12 nucleotides match TRBD1. The J segment lost 5 bases and the V segment lost 6 bases, leaving 11 bases of the junction unmatched. CDR3 length: 16 amino acids. Germline V gene lookup returns CDR1 MNHEY and CDR2 SVGAGI.

With regard to this clone: The junction differs from germline at one of its ends, possibly a read error. The chain employs TRBV7-7 and TRBJ2-7, with D unresolved. The CDR3 is made up of 13 amino acids. Germline CDR1 is SSHAT and CDR2 is FNYEAQ (reference sequence). The DNA of the CDR3 is TGTGCTAGCAGCTTTAGACCCCAGGCCGAGCAGTACTTC. It encodes CASSFRPQAEQYF.

This chain connects TRBV15 to TRBJ2-5; 11 bases are shared with TRBD2. The V gene's germline CDR1 is LNHNV and CDR2 YYDKDF (reference sequence). The V gene end was trimmed by 2 bases and the J gene end by 0 bases; junction bases not matched to a gene: 2. The CDR3 totals 16 residues. The CDR3 sequence is CATSRTSGRDQETQYF. Written as DNA, the CDR3 is TGTGCCACCAGCAGAACTAGCGGGAGAGACCAAGAGACCCAGTACTTC.

The sample holds a few counts of this clone. This chain uses TRBV28 with TRBJ2-1; no clear D gene. The CDR3 has 11 residues. Germline V gives CDR1 MDHEN, CDR2 SYDVKM. V was trimmed by 3 bases and J by 7 bases, leaving 4 bases between them. CDR3 region: CASSFPNEQFF. CDR3 coding DNA: TGTGCCAGCAGTTTTCCGAATGAGCAGTTCTTC. The full variable domain, rest sourced from reference TRBV28 and TRBJ2-1, is DVKVTQSSRYLVKRTGEKVFLECVQDMDHENMFWYRQDPGLGLRLIYFSYDVKMKEKGDIPEGYSVSREKKERFSLILESASTNQTSMYLCASSFPNEQFFGPGTRLTVL.

V usage is TRBV5-4 and J usage is TRBJ2-5; the match to TRBD1 covers 7 bases. Germline V gives CDR1 SGHNT, CDR2 YYREEE (reference sequence). The CDR3 runs to 16 residues. Germline trimming cut 4 bases from V and 1 base from J; bases unmatched to any gene: 10. The CDR3 DNA sequence: TGTGCCAGCAGCAAAGGGACGGGACAGACCCAAGAGACCCAGTACTTC. Encoded protein: CASSKGTGQTQETQYF.

This clone has a handful of counts. The J gene is TRBJ2-7, the V gene TRBV18; TRBD2 aligns across 10 bases. This CDR3 has 16 amino acids. Germline V gene data show CDR1 as KGHSH and CDR2 as LQKENI. The V segment lost 4 bases and the J segment 0 bases; nucleotides outside the gene matches: 6. CDR3 protein: CASSHRPSGSSYEQYF. The CDR3, as DNA: TGTGCCAGCTCACACCGCCCTAGCGGGAGCTCCTACGAGCAGTACTTC. The whole variable domain, remainder taken from reference TRBV18 and TRBJ2-7, is NAGVMQNPRHLVRRRGQEARLRCSPMKGHSHVYWYRQLPEEGLKFMVYLQKENIIDESGMPKERFSAEFPKEGPSILRIQQVVRGDSAAYFCASSHRPSGSSYEQYFGPGTRLTVT.

This clone was seen a few times. V gene TRBV7-9 combines with J gene TRBJ2-7; 7 bases are a match to TRBD1. The CDR3 loop spans 14 amino acids. With 2 bases clipped from V and 5 bases from J, the junction kept 6 bases outside the gene matches. Germline V gene sequence: CDR1 SEHNR, CDR2 FQNEAQ (reference sequence). In nucleotides, the CDR3 is TGTGCCAGCAGCTTAACAGGGGTAGGAAACGAGCAGTACTTC. This gives the protein CASSLTGVGNEQYF.

The J gene is TRBJ2-7, the V gene TRBV7-2, with 9 bases aligning to TRBD1. The CDR3 is 15 amino acids. The V and J ends lost 7 bases and 1 base, in that order; junction bases with no gene match: 8. The germline V gene encodes CDR1 SGHTA and CDR2 FQGNSA. The CDR3 coding sequence is TGTGCCAGCACCACCGGGACAGGGTGGTCCTACGAGCAGTACTTC. This encodes CASTTGTGWSYEQYF.

This clone was detected a few times. The CDR3 DNA follows: TGTGCCACCCGACAGTCACTCTGGGGCTACACCTTC. Its protein product is CATRQSLWGYTF. V usage is TRBV27 and J usage is TRBJ1-2, with a tentative D call TRBD1 (5 bases). The CDR3 sequence is 12 residues long. In germline, CDR1 is MNHEY, CDR2 SMNVEV (reference sequence). V was shortened by 10 bases and J by 8 bases, with 17 bases between the two germline ends.

The sample holds a few counts of this clone. The gene calls are TRBV11-2 and TRBJ1-1; D is possibly TRBD1 (6 bases). The CDR3 loop spans 14 amino acids. Trimming left V 4 bases short and J 1 base short, with 10 bases between. Germline CDR1 and CDR2: SGHAT and FQNNGV. CDR3 sequence (DNA): TGTGCCAGCAGCTACCGGGACACGAACACTGAAGCTTTCTTT. Amino acids: CASSYRDTNTEAFF.

This clone turned up a few times. The chain couples TRBV7-2 to TRBJ2-3, with 7 bases lining up with TRBD1. Trimming cost V 4 bases and J 2 bases; bases outside gene matches: 12. The CDR3 covers 17 residues. The germline V gene encodes CDR1 SGHTA and CDR2 FQGNSA. CDR3 nucleotide sequence: TGTGCCAGCAGCTATAACGGACAGGTCCAGACCACAGATACGCAGTATTTT. It codes for CASSYNGQVQTTDTQYF.

The V and J genes are TRBV14 and TRBJ2-1; 9 bases match TRBD2. V shed 1 base and J 4 bases; nucleotides not matched to a gene: 5. The CDR3 contains 16 residues. Germline values: CDR1 SGHDN, CDR2 FVKESK. The CDR3 DNA reads as TGTGCCAGCAGCCAAGTGGGGCTAGCGGGATACAATGAGCAGTTCTTC. As protein: CASSQVGLAGYNEQFF.

The table lists this clone with a few counts. The V and J genes are TRBV5-4 and TRBJ2-5, with TRBD2 identical over 10 bases. The CDR3 has 15 residues. With 4 bases clipped from V and 4 bases from J, the junction kept 7 bases outside the gene matches. Per the germline V gene, CDR1 is SGHNT and CDR2 is YYREEE (reference sequence). The CDR3 here is CASSLGLAEGETQYF. The DNA for the CDR3 is TGTGCCAGCAGCCTAGGACTAGCGGAGGGAGAGACCCAGTACTTC.